This TCR beta chain was recorded in a study of cytomegalovirus exposure and HLA in healthy donors. Study results and limitations: TCR sequences were mostly rare, though some public TCRs occurred in many donors. The number of N-insertions in an Asian-associated ancestry cluster was reportedly below the roughly 660-donor mean in a later analysis. Later on, an analysis tied approximately 17,000 TCR beta sequences to HLA alleles at 0.05 false discovery rate. An observed cluster of highly shared sequence variants was recorded as a likely sequencing artifact.

As concerns this clone: Its target is unknown.

PCR used 60 Vbeta primers and 13 Jbeta primers. Some clones are missing from TCRdb's copy, which holds only in-frame ones; the method was immunoSEQ multiplex PCR. The sample has 110,000 or so clones, 76% seen once. Germline values: CDR1 KGHSH, CDR2 LQKENI. This CDR3 spans 14 amino acids. The germline V and J ends were trimmed by 4 bases and 0 bases, with 10 bases remaining between them. V usage is TRBV18 and J usage is TRBJ2-7, with D possibly being TRBD1 (6 bases). The sequenced sample consisted of PBMCs. The clonotype comes from a woman between 50 and 59 years old in good health and CMV-seropositive. The DNA of the CDR3 is TGTGCCAGCTCACTGGGGGCCTCCTCCTACGAGCAGTACTTC. Translation: CASSLGASSYEQYF. Looking up the rest from reference TRBV18 and TRBJ2-7 gives the full variable domain: NAGVMQNPRHLVRRRGQEARLRCSPMKGHSHVYWYRQLPEEGLKFMVYLQKENIIDESGMPKERFSAEFPKEGPSILRIQQVVRGDSAAYFCASSLGASSYEQYFGPGTRLTVT.